This TCR beta chain was obtained from a study of OX40 agonist ivuxolimab in advanced cancers. Study-wide background: Three dose-escalation patients had partial responses: one with hepatocellular carcinoma and two with cutaneous melanoma.

Libraries were prepared by immunoSEQ multiplex PCR; TCRdb keeps only in-frame clonotypes and omits some of them. Of about 66,000 clones in the sample, 70% to 90% were seen once. The CDR3 contains 14 residues. Germline V gene data show CDR1 as SGHAT and CDR2 as FQDESV (reference sequence). V was pared by 5 bases and J by 11 bases, with 18 bases between. The chain combines TRBV11-1 with TRBJ2-2; D call uncertain. The source was CD4+ or CD8+ T cells sorted from blood, collected in a trial of the OX40 agonist ivuxolimab. The source is an adult with an advanced solid tumor such as melanoma, head and neck, liver or kidney cancer. The CDR3 loop reads CASSPPEHHSELFF. CDR3 nucleotides: TGTGCCAGCAGCCCTCCCGAACACCACTCAGAGCTGTTTTTT.